The rows below give T cell receptor beta chains drawn from one sample of a study of cytomegalovirus exposure and HLA in healthy donors. TCRdb keeps only in-frame clones here, not all; method: immunoSEQ multiplex PCR. The sample records 150,000 to 200,000 clones, 82% being singletons. Sequencing was carried out using PBMCs. These receptors all come from a girl aged 2-10 years in good health and CMV-seropositive. Each CDR3 is given with its conserved first and last residue. D genes are given only for firm matches. Part of the rows lack a size; the others show once, few, many or a class for expanded clones.

clone size	D gene	V gene	J gene	CDR3 protein	CDR3 DNA
-	-	TRBV6-5	TRBJ2-7	CASRAGVVYEQYF	TGTGCCAGCAGGGCAGGGGTAGTTTACGAGCAGTACTTC
-	-	TRBV5-1	TRBJ2-1	CASLPEDSLQQFF	TGCGCCAGCCTACCTGAAGACTCGCTTCAGCAGTTCTTC
-	-	TRBV29-1	TRBJ2-7	CSVETGEQYF	TGCAGCGTGGAGACAGGAGAACAGTACTTC
-	TRBD2	TRBV6-1	TRBJ2-5	CASSGTSGDQETQYF	TGTGCCAGCAGTGGGACTAGCGGGGACCAAGAGACCCAGTACTTC
-	-	TRBV7-8	TRBJ2-5	CASSLAFDRGETQYF	TGTGCCAGCAGCTTAGCGTTTGACAGAGGCGAGACCCAGTACTTC
-	TRBD2	TRBV5-4	TRBJ2-2	CASSLASFRTSGRAGELFF	TGTGCCAGCAGCTTGGCCTCTTTCAGGACTAGCGGGAGGGCCGGGGAGCTGTTTTTT
once	TRBD2	TRBV11-3	TRBJ2-7	CASSLELAGGPNEQYF	TGTGCCAGCAGCTTAGAGCTAGCGGGAGGACCCAACGAGCAGTACTTC
-	TRBD1	TRBV5-4	TRBJ2-7	CASSVIGTAYEQYF	TGTGCCAGCAGCGTGATAGGGACAGCCTACGAGCAGTACTTC
-	TRBD1	TRBV7-9	TRBJ1-2	CASSLGGTVGYTF	TGTGCCAGCAGCTTAGGGGGGACAGTGGGCTACACCTTC
few	-	TRBV13	TRBJ2-7	CASSSLSYEQYF	TGTGCCAGCAGCTCCCTCTCCTACGAGCAGTACTTC
-	TRBD1	TRBV9	TRBJ2-2	CASTGGRQGAHTGELFF	TGTGCCAGCACCGGTGGAAGGCAGGGGGCGCACACCGGGGAGCTGTTTTTT
-	-	TRBV7-2	TRBJ1-1	CASSLESGLYTEAFF	TGTGCCAGCAGCTTAGAGTCAGGGTTGTACACTGAAGCTTTCTTT
-	-	TRBV5-1	TRBJ2-1	CASSLSLGHNEQFF	TGCGCCAGCAGCCTTAGCCTGGGTCACAATGAGCAGTTCTTC
-	TRBD2	TRBV9	TRBJ2-1	CASSGHPKVREGYNEQFF	TGTGCCAGCAGTGGCCATCCTAAAGTGCGGGAGGGTTACAATGAGCAGTTCTTC
-	-	TRBV11-3	TRBJ2-5	CARPTGFKETQYF	TGTGCCAGGCCAACAGGGTTCAAGGAGACCCAGTACTTC
-	-	TRBV29-1	TRBJ2-7	CSVDVQGVGYEQYF	TGCAGCGTTGACGTCCAGGGTGTCGGCTACGAGCAGTACTTC
-	-	TRBV7-6	TRBJ1-1	CAGSLGGKKTEAFF	TGTGCCGGCAGCTTAGGCGGGAAGAAGACTGAAGCTTTCTTT
-	-	TRBV29-1	TRBJ1-2	CSAQGRDYGYTF	TGCAGCGCACAGGGTCGAGACTATGGCTACACCTTC
-	-	TRBV5-6	TRBJ2-2	CASSFSGGSKAGELFF	TGTGCCAGCAGCTTTTCTGGAGGGAGTAAGGCCGGGGAGCTGTTTTTT
-	-	TRBV6-1	TRBJ1-1	CASSLWRGTEAFF	TGTGCCAGCAGTTTATGGAGAGGAACTGAAGCTTTCTTT
-	TRBD2	TRBV6-4	TRBJ2-5	CATGLAGGFTLQETQYF	TGTGCCACGGGACTAGCGGGAGGCTTTACTCTTCAAGAGACCCAGTACTTC
-	-	TRBV19	TRBJ1-5	CASARGDPETYSNQPQHF	TGTGCCAGCGCACGCGGGGATCCTGAAACCTATAGCAATCAGCCCCAGCATTTT
-	-	TRBV20-1	TRBJ1-2	CSARDTENAF	TGCAGTGCTAGAGATACAGAGAACGCCTTC
-	-	TRBV9	TRBJ2-2	CASSRAGAGELFF	TGTGCCAGCAGCCGTGCCGGGGCCGGGGAGCTGTTTTTT
few	-	TRBV6-1	TRBJ1-5	CASSFATGSNQPQHF	TGTGCCAGCAGCTTCGCGACAGGCAGCAATCAGCCCCAGCATTTT
-	-	TRBV7-8	TRBJ1-2	CASSSLLGAGGYTF	TGTGCCAGCAGCTCCCTGCTGGGGGCGGGTGGCTACACCTTC
-	-	TRBV19	TRBJ2-5	CASSISGAEETQYF	TGTGCCAGTAGTATTTCAGGGGCGGAAGAGACCCAGTACTTC
-	TRBD1	TRBV30	TRBJ1-4	CAWSTGTGFLSEKLFF	TGTGCCTGGAGTACCGGGACAGGGTTCCTTAGTGAAAAACTGTTTTTT
-	-	TRBV5-1	TRBJ2-5	CASSLDRYQETQYF	TGCGCCAGCAGCTTGGATCGGTACCAAGAGACCCAGTACTTC
-	TRBD2	TRBV4-1	TRBJ2-3	CASSQDPAGGQDTQYF	TGCGCCAGCAGCCAAGATCCAGCGGGAGGGCAAGATACGCAGTATTTT
-	-	TRBV4-1	TRBJ2-3	CASSQARGSSGTDTQYF	TGCGCCAGCAGCCAAGCCCGAGGTAGCTCCGGCACAGATACGCAGTATTTT
-	-	TRBV6-1	TRBJ2-6	CASSELSGSGANVLTF	TGTGCCAGCAGTGAGTTAAGCGGGTCTGGGGCCAACGTCCTGACTTTC
-	-	TRBV29-1	TRBJ2-5	CSASLQPGETQYF	TGCAGCGCCAGCCTTCAGCCAGGGGAGACCCAGTACTTC
-	-	TRBV4-1	TRBJ1-5	CASSQDFRVGQPQHF	TGCGCCAGCAGCCAAGATTTCAGGGTAGGTCAGCCCCAGCATTTT
few	-	TRBV4-1	TRBJ2-7	CASSQGTTYEQYF	TGCGCCAGCAGCCAGGGGACAACCTACGAGCAGTACTTC
-	-	TRBV5-6	TRBJ2-2	CASSLGIRANTGELFF	TGTGCCAGCAGCTTGGGAATCAGGGCGAACACCGGGGAGCTGTTTTTT
-	TRBD1	TRBV29-1	TRBJ1-1	CSARTGQGLWAFF	TGCAGCGCCCGGACGGGACAGGGGCTATGGGCTTTCTTT
once	TRBD1	TRBV5-1	TRBJ1-1	CASSDGQGAHLNTEAFF	TGCGCCAGCAGCGACGGACAGGGGGCGCATCTGAACACTGAAGCTTTCTTT
-	-	TRBV4-1	TRBJ1-1	CASSQAGRENTEAFF	TGCGCCAGCAGCCAAGCAGGCCGCGAGAACACTGAAGCTTTCTTT
-	-	TRBV5-4	TRBJ2-5	CASAADQETQYF	TGTGCCAGCGCGGCGGACCAAGAGACCCAGTACTTC
-	TRBD1	TRBV29-1	TRBJ1-1	CSGQQGVDTEAFF	TGCAGCGGCCAACAGGGGGTCGACACTGAAGCTTTCTTT
-	-	TRBV2	TRBJ1-3	CASSAEGSGNTIYF	TGTGCCAGCAGTGCGGAGGGATCTGGAAACACCATATATTTT
-	TRBD1	TRBV28	TRBJ2-7	CASRRGDRVVNEQYF	TGTGCCAGCAGACGAGGGGACAGGGTTGTAAACGAGCAGTACTTC
-	TRBD1	TRBV9	TRBJ2-1	CASSPRDRENEQFF	TGTGCCAGCAGCCCGAGGGACAGGGAAAATGAGCAGTTCTTC
-	-	TRBV4-1	TRBJ2-3	CASSQVRGGPSSTDTQYF	TGCGCCAGCAGCCAAGTGCGTGGAGGACCCTCTAGCACAGATACGCAGTATTTT
-	-	TRBV6-1	TRBJ2-3	CASSEFGGRLSDTQYF	TGTGCCAGCAGTGAGTTTGGGGGCCGGCTCTCAGATACGCAGTATTTT
-	TRBD2	TRBV5-4	TRBJ2-7	CASSLGGGGSYEQYF	TGTGCCAGCAGCTTGGGCGGGGGGGGCTCCTACGAGCAGTACTTC
few	TRBD2	TRBV2	TRBJ2-2	CASSWTSGDTGELFF	TGTGCCAGCTCTTGGACTAGCGGGGATACCGGGGAGCTGTTTTTT
-	-	TRBV6-1	TRBJ1-1	CATTRQANTEAFF	TGTGCCACCACACGACAGGCGAACACTGAAGCTTTCTTT
-	-	TRBV27	TRBJ2-5	CASRGQTQYF	TGTGCCAGCCGTGGGCAGACCCAGTACTTC